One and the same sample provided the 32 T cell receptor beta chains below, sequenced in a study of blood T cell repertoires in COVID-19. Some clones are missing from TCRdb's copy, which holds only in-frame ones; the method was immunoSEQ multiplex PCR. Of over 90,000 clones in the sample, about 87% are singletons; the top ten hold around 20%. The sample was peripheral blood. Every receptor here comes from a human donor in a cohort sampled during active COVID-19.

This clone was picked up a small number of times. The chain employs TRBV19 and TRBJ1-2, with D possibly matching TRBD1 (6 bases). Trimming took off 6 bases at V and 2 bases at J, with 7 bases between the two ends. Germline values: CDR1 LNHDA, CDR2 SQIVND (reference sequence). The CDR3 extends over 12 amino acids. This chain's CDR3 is CASRDSNYGYTF. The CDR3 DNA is TGTGCCAGTAGGGACAGCAACTATGGCTACACCTTC.

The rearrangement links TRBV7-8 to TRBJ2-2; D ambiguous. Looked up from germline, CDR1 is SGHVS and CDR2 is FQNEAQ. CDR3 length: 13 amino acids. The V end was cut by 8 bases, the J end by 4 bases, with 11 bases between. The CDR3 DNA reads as TGTGCCAGCCCTGATCTAAGCACCGGGGAGCTGTTTTTT. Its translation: CASPDLSTGELFF.

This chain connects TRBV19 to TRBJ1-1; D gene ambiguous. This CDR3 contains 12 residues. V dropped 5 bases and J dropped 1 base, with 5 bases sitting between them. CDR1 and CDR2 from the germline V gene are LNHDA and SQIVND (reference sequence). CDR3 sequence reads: CASSPGNTEAFF. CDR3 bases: TGTGCCAGTAGTCCCGGGAACACTGAAGCTTTCTTT.

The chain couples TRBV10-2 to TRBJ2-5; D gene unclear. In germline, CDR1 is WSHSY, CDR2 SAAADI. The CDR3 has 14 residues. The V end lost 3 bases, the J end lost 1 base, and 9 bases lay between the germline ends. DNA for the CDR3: TGCGCCAGCAGTGACCCCGCGGTCCAAGAGACCCAGTACTTC. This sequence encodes CASSDPAVQETQYF.

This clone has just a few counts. The CDR3 DNA reads as TGTGCCAGCAGAGGACTTGACAGGGGTTACACTGAAGCTTTCTTT. Protein sequence: CASRGLDRGYTEAFF. The V gene is TRBV6-5, the J gene TRBJ1-1; 8 bases fit TRBD1. J was trimmed by 3 bases and V by 6 bases; bases with no gene match: 9. This CDR3 region has 15 residues. Germline V gene sequence: CDR1 MNHEY, CDR2 SVGAGI.

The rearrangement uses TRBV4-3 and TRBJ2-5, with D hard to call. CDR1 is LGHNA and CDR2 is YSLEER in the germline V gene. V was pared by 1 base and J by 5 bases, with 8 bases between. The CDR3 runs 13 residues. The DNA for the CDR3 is TGCGCCAGCAGCCAAGCGGCAGGTGAGACCCAGTACTTC. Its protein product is CASSQAAGETQYF.

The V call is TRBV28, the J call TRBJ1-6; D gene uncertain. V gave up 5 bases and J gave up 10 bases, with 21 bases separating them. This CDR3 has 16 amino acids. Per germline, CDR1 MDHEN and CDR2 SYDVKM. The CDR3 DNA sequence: TGTGCCAGCAGTCGACCCCGCTACCGCTCAGGATCACCCCTCCACTTT. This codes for CASSRPRYRSGSPLHF.

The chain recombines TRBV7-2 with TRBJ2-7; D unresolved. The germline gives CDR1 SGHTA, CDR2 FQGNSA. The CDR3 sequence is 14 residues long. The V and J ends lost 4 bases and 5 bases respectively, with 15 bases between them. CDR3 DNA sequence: TGTGCCAGCAGCTCCCCCGCGCCTTACGACGAGCAGTACTTC. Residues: CASSSPAPYDEQYF. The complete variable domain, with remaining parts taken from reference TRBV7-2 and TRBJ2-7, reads GAGVSQSPSNKVTEKGKDVELRCDPISGHTALYWYRQSLGQGLEFLIYFQGNSAPDKSGLPSDRFSAERTGGSVSTLTIQRTQQEDSAVYLCASSSPAPYDEQYFGPGTRLTVT.

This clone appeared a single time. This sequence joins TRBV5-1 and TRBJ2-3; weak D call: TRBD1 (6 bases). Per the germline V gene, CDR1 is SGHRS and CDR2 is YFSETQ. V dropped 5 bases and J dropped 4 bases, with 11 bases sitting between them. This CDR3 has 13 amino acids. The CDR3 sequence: CASRNAGADTQYF. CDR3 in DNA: TGCGCCAGCAGAAATGCAGGGGCAGATACGCAGTATTTT.

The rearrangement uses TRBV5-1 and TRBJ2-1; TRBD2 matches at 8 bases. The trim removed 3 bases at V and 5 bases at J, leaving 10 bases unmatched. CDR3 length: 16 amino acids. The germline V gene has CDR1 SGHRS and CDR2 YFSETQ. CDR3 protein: CASSWDAGGAHNEQFF. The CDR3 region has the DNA TGCGCCAGCAGCTGGGACGCGGGAGGCGCTCACAATGAGCAGTTCTTC.

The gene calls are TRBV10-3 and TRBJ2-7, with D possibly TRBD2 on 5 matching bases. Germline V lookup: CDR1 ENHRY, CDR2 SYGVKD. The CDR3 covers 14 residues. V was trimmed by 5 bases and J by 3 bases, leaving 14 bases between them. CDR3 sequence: CAISWGDTNYEQYF. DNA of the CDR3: TGTGCCATCAGTTGGGGAGACACCAACTACGAGCAGTACTTC.

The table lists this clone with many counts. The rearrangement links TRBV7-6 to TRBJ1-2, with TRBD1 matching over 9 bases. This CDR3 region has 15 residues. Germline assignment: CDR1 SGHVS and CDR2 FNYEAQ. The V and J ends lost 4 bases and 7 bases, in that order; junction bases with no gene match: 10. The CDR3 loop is CASSSGTGIRSGYTF. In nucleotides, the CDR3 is TGTGCCAGCAGCTCTGGGACAGGGATTCGTAGTGGCTACACCTTC.

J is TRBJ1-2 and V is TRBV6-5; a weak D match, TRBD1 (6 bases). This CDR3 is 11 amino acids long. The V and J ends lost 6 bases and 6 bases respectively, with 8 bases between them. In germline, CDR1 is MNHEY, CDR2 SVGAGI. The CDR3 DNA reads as TGTGCCAGCAGATCAGGGGATGGCTACACCTTC. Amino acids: CASRSGDGYTF.

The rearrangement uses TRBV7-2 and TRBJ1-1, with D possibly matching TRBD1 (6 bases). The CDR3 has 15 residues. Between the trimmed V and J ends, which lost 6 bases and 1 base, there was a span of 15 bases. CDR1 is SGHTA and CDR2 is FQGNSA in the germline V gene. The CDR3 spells CASRGGWGWNTEAFF. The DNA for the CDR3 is TGTGCCAGCAGAGGGGGTTGGGGATGGAACACTGAAGCTTTCTTT.

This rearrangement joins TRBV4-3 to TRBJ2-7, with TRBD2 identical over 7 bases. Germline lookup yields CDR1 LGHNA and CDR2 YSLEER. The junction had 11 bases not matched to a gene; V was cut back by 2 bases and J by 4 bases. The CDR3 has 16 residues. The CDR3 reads CASSQSWDYPSYEQYF. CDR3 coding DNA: TGCGCCAGCAGCCAAAGCTGGGACTACCCGAGTTACGAGCAGTACTTC.

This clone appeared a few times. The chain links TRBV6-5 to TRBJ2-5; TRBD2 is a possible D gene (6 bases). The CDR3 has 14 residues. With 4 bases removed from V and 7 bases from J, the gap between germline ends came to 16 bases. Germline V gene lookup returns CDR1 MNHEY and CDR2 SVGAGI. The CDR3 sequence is CASSWGLTDRTQYF. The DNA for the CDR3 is TGTGCCAGCAGTTGGGGACTCACGGACCGGACCCAGTACTTC.

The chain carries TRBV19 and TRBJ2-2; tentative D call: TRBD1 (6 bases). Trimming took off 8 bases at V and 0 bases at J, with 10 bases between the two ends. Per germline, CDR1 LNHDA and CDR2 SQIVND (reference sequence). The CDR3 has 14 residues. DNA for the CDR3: TGTGCCAGTGCTAAGGGGGCGAACACCGGGGAGCTGTTTTTT. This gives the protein CASAKGANTGELFF.

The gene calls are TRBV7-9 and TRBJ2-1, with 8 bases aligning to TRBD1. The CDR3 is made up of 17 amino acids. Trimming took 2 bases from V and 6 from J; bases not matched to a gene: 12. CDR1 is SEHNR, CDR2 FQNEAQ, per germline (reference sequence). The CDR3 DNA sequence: TGTGCCAGCAGCTTAACGGCAGGGGGCTCCAGAGGCAATGAGCAGTTCTTC. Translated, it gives CASSLTAGGSRGNEQFF.

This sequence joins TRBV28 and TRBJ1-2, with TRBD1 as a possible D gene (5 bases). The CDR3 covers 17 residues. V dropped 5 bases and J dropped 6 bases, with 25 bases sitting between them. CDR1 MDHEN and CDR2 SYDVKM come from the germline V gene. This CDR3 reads CASSPRIFGTDGDGYTF. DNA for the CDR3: TGTGCCAGCAGTCCGAGAATCTTTGGGACTGATGGCGATGGCTACACCTTC.

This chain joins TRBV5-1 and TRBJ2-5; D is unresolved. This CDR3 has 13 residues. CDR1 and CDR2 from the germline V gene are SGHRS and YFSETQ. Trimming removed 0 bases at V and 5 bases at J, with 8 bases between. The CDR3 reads CASSLGQPETQYF. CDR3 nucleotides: TGCGCCAGCAGCTTGGGGCAACCGGAGACCCAGTACTTC.

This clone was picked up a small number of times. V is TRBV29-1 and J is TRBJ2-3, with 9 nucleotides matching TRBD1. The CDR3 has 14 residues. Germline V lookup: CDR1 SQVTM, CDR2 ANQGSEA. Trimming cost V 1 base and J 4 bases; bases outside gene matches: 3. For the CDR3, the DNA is TGCAGCGTTGAAGGGACAGGGGTCGCAGATACGCAGTATTTT. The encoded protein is CSVEGTGVADTQYF.

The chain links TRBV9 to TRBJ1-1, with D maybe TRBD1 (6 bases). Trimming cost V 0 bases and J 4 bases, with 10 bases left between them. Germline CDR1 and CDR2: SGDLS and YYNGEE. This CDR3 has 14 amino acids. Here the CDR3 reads CASSVGVRGTEAFF. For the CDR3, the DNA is TGTGCCAGCAGCGTAGGGGTCAGGGGCACTGAAGCTTTCTTT.

Written as DNA, the CDR3 is TGTGCCAGCAGTTGGCCAGGCGGCAATCAGCCCCAGCATTTT. This codes for CASSWPGGNQPQHF. The rearrangement uses TRBV2 and TRBJ1-5; no clear D. Between the trimmed V and J ends, which lost 5 bases and 2 bases, there was a span of 10 bases. Per the germline V gene, CDR1 is SNHLY and CDR2 is FYNNEI. This CDR3 contains 14 residues. The full variable domain, completed using reference TRBV2 and TRBJ1-5, is EPEVTQTPSHQVTQMGQEVILRCVPISNHLYFYWYRQILGQKVEFLVSFYNNEISEKSEIFDDQFSVERPDGSNFTLKIRSTKLEDSAMYFCASSWPGGNQPQHFGDGTRLSIL.

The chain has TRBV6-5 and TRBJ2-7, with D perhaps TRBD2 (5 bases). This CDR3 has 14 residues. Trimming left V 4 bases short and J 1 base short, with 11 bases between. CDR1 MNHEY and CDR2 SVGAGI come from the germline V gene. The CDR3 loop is CASSSRGGSYEQYF. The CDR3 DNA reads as TGTGCCAGCAGTTCACGAGGCGGGTCCTACGAGCAGTACTTC.

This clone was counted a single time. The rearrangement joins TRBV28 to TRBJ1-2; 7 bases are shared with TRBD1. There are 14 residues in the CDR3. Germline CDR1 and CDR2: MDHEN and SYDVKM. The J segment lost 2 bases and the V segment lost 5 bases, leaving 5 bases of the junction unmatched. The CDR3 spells CASSLPGQNYGYTF. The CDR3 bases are TGTGCCAGCAGTCTACCGGGACAGAACTATGGCTACACCTTC.

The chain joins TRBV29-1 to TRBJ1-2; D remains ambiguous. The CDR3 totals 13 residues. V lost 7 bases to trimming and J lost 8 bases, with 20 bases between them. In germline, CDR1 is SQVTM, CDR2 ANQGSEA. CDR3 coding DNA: TGCAGCGCCGCCATGGGCGGGTGGAACGGCTACACCTTC. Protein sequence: CSAAMGGWNGYTF.

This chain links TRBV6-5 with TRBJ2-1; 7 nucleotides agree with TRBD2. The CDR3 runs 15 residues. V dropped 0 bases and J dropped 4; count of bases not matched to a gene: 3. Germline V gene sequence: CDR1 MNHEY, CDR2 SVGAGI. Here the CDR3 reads CASSYSTSRYNEQFF. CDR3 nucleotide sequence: TGTGCCAGCAGTTACTCGACTAGCAGGTACAATGAGCAGTTCTTC.

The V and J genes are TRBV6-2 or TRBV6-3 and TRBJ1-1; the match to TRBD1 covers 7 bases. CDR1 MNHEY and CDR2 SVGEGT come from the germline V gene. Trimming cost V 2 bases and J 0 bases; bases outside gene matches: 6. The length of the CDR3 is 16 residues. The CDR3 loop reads CASSYEGDRLNTEAFF. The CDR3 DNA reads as TGTGCCAGCAGTTACGAGGGGGACAGATTGAACACTGAAGCTTTCTTT.

DNA of the CDR3: TGTGCCAGCAGCAAAGGACTAGCGTCGAACACCGGGGAGCTGTTTTTT. Translated, it gives CASSKGLASNTGELFF. The chain links TRBV5-6 to TRBJ2-2, with 9 bases identical to TRBD2. Per germline, CDR1 SGHDT and CDR2 YYEEEE. The CDR3 is 16 residues long. V lost 4 bases to trimming and J lost 0 bases; unmatched junction nucleotides: 4.

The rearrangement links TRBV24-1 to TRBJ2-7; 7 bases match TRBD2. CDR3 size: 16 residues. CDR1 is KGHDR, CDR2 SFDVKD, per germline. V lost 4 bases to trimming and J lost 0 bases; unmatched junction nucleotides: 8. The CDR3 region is CATSEGTTSLSYEQYF. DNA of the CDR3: TGTGCCACCAGTGAAGGGACTACAAGCCTCTCCTACGAGCAGTACTTC.

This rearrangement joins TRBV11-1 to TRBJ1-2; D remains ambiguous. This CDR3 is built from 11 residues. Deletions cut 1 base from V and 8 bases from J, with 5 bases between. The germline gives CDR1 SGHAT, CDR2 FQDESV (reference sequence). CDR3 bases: TGTGCCAGCAGCTTAGACCGGGGCTACACCTTC. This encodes CASSLDRGYTF. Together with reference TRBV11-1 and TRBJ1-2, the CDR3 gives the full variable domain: EAEVAQSPRYKITEKSQAVAFWCDPISGHATLYWYRQILGQGPELLVQFQDESVVDDSQLPKDRFSAERLKGVDSTLKIQPAELGDSAMYLCASSLDRGYTFGSGTRLTVV.

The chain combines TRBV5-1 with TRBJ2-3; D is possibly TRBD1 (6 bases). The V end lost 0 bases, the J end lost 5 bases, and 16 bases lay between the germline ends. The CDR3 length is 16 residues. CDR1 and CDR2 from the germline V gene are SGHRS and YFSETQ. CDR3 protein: CASSLASRSRGDTQYF. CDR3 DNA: TGCGCCAGCAGCTTGGCCTCCCGCAGCAGGGGAGATACGCAGTATTTT.